One and the same sample provided the 20 T cell receptor beta chains below, sequenced in a study of early T cells in non-severe SARS-CoV-2 infection. TCRdb reprocessed the 5' RACE reads with MiXCR, giving one entry per CDR3 protein. The table lists about 64,000 distinct CDR3 sequences, less than 20% of them singletons. Sequenced here: whole blood, sampled at baseline. The receptors were gathered from an adult who was a healthcare worker with PCR-confirmed SARS-CoV-2 infection or an uninfected control (not recorded which).

By sample fraction, this clonotype is medium-sized (0.01 to 0.1%). The rearrangement uses TRBV5-4 and TRBJ2-7; D might be TRBD1 (5 bases). The CDR3 extends over 13 amino acids. V lost 0 bases to trimming and J lost 5 bases, with 9 bases between them. Per the germline V gene, CDR1 is SGHNT and CDR2 is YYREEE (reference sequence). DNA of the CDR3: TGTGCCAGCAGCTTGGACAGGAAGAACGAGCAGTACTTC. Its translation is CASSLDRKNEQYF. The full variable domain, its missing parts supplied by reference TRBV5-4 and TRBJ2-7, is ETGVTQSPTHLIKTRGQQVTLRCSSQSGHNTVSWYQQALGQGPQFIFQYYREEENGRGNFPPRFSGLQFPNYSSELNVNALELDDSALYLCASSLDRKNEQYFGPGTRLTVT.

The J gene is TRBJ1-1, the V gene TRBV6-2 or TRBV6-3; D is undetermined. The germline gives CDR1 MNHEY, CDR2 SVGEGT. Trimming removed 8 bases from V and 2 bases from J, with 12 bases in between. CDR3 length equals 13 residues. CDR3 protein: CASGRLGNTEAFF. The DNA for the CDR3 is TGTGCCAGCGGGCGTCTGGGAAACACTGAAGCTTTCTTT.

This clonotype was detected only a few times. The chain couples TRBV5-1 to TRBJ1-3; tentative D call: TRBD1 (5 bases). Trimming removed 1 base from V and 6 bases from J, with 11 bases in between. CDR1 is SGHRS and CDR2 is YFSETQ in the germline V gene. The length of the CDR3 is 14 residues. CDR3 protein: CASSLQGSENTIYF. The CDR3 region has the DNA TGCGCCAGCAGCTTGCAGGGTTCCGAAAACACCATATATTTT.

The rearrangement uses TRBV11-2 and TRBJ2-3; the match to TRBD2 covers 9 bases. Trimming took 5 bases from V and 6 from J; bases not matched to a gene: 12. The CDR3 spans 16 residues. Germline loops: CDR1 SGHAT, CDR2 FQNNGV. Here the CDR3 reads CASSIRTSETRDTQYF. The DNA for the CDR3 is TGTGCCAGCAGCATACGGACTAGCGAGACCCGCGATACGCAGTATTTT.

This chain uses TRBV7-2 with TRBJ2-7; D is possibly TRBD2 (6 bases). Trimming removed 5 bases at V and 3 bases at J, with 11 bases between. The CDR3 runs to 13 residues. Per germline, CDR1 SGHTA and CDR2 FQGNSA. In nucleotides, the CDR3 is TGTGCCAGCAGCCAAGGACTAATCTACGAGCAGTACTTC. Protein product: CASSQGLIYEQYF.

This clonotype was found many times. The chain joins TRBV19 to TRBJ2-1; maybe TRBD1 (5 bases). The V gene lost 4 bases and the J gene lost 5 bases, with 9 bases spanning the gap. Per the germline V gene, CDR1 is LNHDA and CDR2 is SQIVND (reference sequence). This CDR3 region has 13 residues. In DNA form, the CDR3 reads TGTGCCAGTAGTAAGGGGCCGCACAATGAGCAGTTCTTC. This codes for CASSKGPHNEQFF.

J is TRBJ1-1 and V is TRBV6-1; D gene uncertain. The CDR3 has 14 residues. Germline V lookup: CDR1 MNHNS, CDR2 SASEGT. V was shortened by 3 bases and J by 5 bases, with 13 bases between the two germline ends. The CDR3 sequence: CASSENSGRTEAFF. CDR3 coding DNA: TGTGCCAGCAGTGAGAATAGTGGGAGGACTGAAGCTTTCTTT.

This clonotype was found a few times. The V call is TRBV21-1, the J call TRBJ2-1; the tabulated D call, TRBD2, remains unverified against the DNA. TRBV21-1 is recorded as a pseudogene. The CDR3 extends over 18 amino acids. CDR3 bases: TGTGCCAGCAGAAAAGACGGGTGCGGGGAAACTAACTACAATGAGCAGTTCTTC. This translates into CASRKDGCGETNYNEQFF.

The CDR3 nucleotides read TGTGCCAGTGGACAGGACTACGAGCAGTACTTC. Its protein product is CASGQDYEQYF. V is TRBV30 and J is TRBJ2-7; 7 bases fit TRBD1. The germline V gene encodes CDR1 GTSNPN and CDR2 SVGIG (reference sequence). This CDR3 comprises 11 residues. The ends lost 8 bases at V and 3 bases at J; junction bases unmatched: 4.

This clonotype was seen many times. The V call is TRBV7-9, the J call TRBJ2-2; D gene unclear. The CDR3 loop spans 14 amino acids. V was pared by 2 bases and J by 0 bases, with 4 bases between. Germline V gives CDR1 SEHNR, CDR2 FQNEAQ (reference sequence). The DNA for the CDR3 is TGTGCCAGCAGCTTAAGGGCGAACACCGGGGAGCTGTTTTTT. Protein: CASSLRANTGELFF. Full variable domain (outside the CDR3, taken from reference TRBV7-9 and TRBJ2-2): DTGVSQNPRHKITKRGQNVTFRCDPISEHNRLYWYRQTLGQGPEFLTYFQNEAQLEKSRLLSDRFSAERPKGSFSTLEIQRTEQGDSAMYLCASSLRANTGELFFGEGSRLTVL.

J is TRBJ2-2 and V is TRBV5-6, with TRBD2 identical over 9 bases. The CDR3 sequence is 15 residues long. V was pared by 6 bases and J by 6 bases, with 9 bases of the junction left unmatched. Germline V gives CDR1 SGHDT, CDR2 YYEEEE. CDR3 residues: CASIRTSAFAGELFF. In DNA form, the CDR3 reads TGTGCCAGCATCAGGACTAGCGCGTTTGCCGGGGAGCTGTTTTTT.

The chain links TRBV16 to TRBJ2-3, with D possibly called TRBD1 or TRBD2 (6 bases each). Germline loops: CDR1 KGHSY, CDR2 FQNENV. This CDR3 is built from 16 residues. Deletions cut 5 bases from V and 6 bases from J, with 21 bases between. The CDR3 spells CASSEQAGGARDTQYF. The CDR3 region has the DNA TGTGCCAGCAGCGAGCAGGCCGGGGGCGCGAGGGATACGCAGTATTTT.

This clonotype was detected ten times or more. A read error may produce the germline difference seen at one junction end. The chain employs TRBV5-1 and TRBJ2-1, with a possible D match to TRBD1 (6 bases). The CDR3 runs 12 residues. Germline loops: CDR1 SGHRS, CDR2 YFSETQ. CDR3 sequence reads: CASSLALDSLIF. The CDR3 nucleotides read TGCGCCAGCAGCTTGGCCTTGGACAGTTTGATCTTC.

This clonotype was seen a few times. The genes are TRBV11-2 and TRBJ1-2; the D is unclear. In germline, CDR1 is SGHAT, CDR2 FQNNGV. V dropped 7 bases and J dropped 8 bases, with 17 bases sitting between them. The CDR3 is 13 amino acids. The DNA of the CDR3 is TGTGCCAGCACCCAAGAACGGATGGGCGGCTACACCTTC. Translated, it gives CASTQERMGGYTF.

V and J are TRBV2 and TRBJ1-5; unclear D gene. V lost 4 bases and J 4 bases, leaving 5 bases between the germline ends. This CDR3 region has 12 residues. The germline gives CDR1 SNHLY, CDR2 FYNNEI. CDR3: CASSVGNQPQHF. The CDR3 DNA reads TGTGCCAGCAGTGTCGGAAATCAGCCCCAGCATTTT.

This clonotype was seen only once. This chain joins TRBV11-2 and TRBJ2-5, with D perhaps TRBD1 (5 bases). This CDR3 contains 15 residues. Trimming stripped 1 base from V and 3 bases from J, with 12 bases between. The V gene's germline CDR1 is SGHAT and CDR2 FQNNGV. The CDR3 loop is CASSLAPDTEETQYF. CDR3 sequence (DNA): TGTGCCAGCAGCTTAGCCCCGGACACAGAAGAGACCCAGTACTTC.

This clonotype was detected only a few times. The gene calls are TRBV2 and TRBJ1-4; 12 bases map to TRBD1. Trimming removed 5 bases from V and 5 bases from J; junction bases left unmatched: 3. Germline V gene sequence: CDR1 SNHLY, CDR2 FYNNEI. There are 15 residues in the CDR3. CDR3 protein: CASSRDRGRNEKLFF. CDR3 nucleotide sequence: TGTGCCAGCAGTCGGGACAGGGGGCGGAATGAAAAACTGTTTTTT.

This clonotype was seen a few times. The genes are TRBV6-5 and TRBJ1-2; 10 bases agree with TRBD1. The CDR3 is 15 amino acids. Germline lookup yields CDR1 MNHEY and CDR2 SVGAGI. The junction had 8 bases not matched to a gene; V was cut back by 6 bases and J by 4 bases. The DNA of the CDR3 is TGTGCCAGCAGAGGTGACAGGGGGCTGGGCTATGGCTACACCTTC. Translated, it gives CASRGDRGLGYGYTF.

This chain joins TRBV6-1 and TRBJ2-7, with D possibly matching TRBD1 (5 bases). CDR1 is MNHNS and CDR2 is SASEGT in the germline V gene. CDR3 length: 15 residues. Trimming shortened V by 2 bases and J by 3 bases, and 14 bases separated the two germline ends. CDR3 in DNA: TGTGCCAGCAGTGAACAGTTGGACACAATCTACGAGCAGTACTTC. Translation: CASSEQLDTIYEQYF.

For the CDR3, the DNA is TGCAGCGCCTGGGACAGGGGATACAACGAGCAGTACTTC. Its protein is CSAWDRGYNEQYF. The V call is TRBV29-1, the J call TRBJ2-7; 10 bases align to TRBD1. Germline CDR1 SQVTM, CDR2 ANQGSEA. Trimming at V came to 7 bases and at J to 5 bases, leaving 8 bases not matched to a gene. CDR3 length: 13 residues.